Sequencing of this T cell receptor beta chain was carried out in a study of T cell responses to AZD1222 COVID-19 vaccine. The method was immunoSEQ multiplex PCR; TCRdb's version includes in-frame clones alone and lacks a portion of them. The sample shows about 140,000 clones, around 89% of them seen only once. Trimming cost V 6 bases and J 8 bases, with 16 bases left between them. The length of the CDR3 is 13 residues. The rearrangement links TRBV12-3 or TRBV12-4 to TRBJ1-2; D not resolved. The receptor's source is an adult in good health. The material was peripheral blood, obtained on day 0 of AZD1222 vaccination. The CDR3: CASSPSPPGGYTF. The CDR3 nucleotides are TGTGCCAGCAGCCCGTCCCCCCCGGGCGGCTACACCTTC.